This T cell receptor beta chain came from a study of cytomegalovirus exposure and HLA in healthy donors. Findings of the study overall: About 87% or about 30% of the time was how often most TCR beta V segments were productive, according to an earlier analysis. There was a cluster of highly shared sequence variants that was likely a sequencing artifact. A few chains linked to CMV were shown in vitro to be specific for CMV antigens.

Worth noting for this clone: The antigen is not known.

The study ran its PCR with 60 Vbeta and 13 Jbeta primers. The repertoire was sequenced with immunoSEQ multiplex PCR; TCRdb's copy has only in-frame clones and lacks some. The top ten hold 5.6% of the sample, which has 99,000 or so clones, just under 80% seen once. The sequenced sample was PBMCs. This receptor was obtained from a male donor in good health and CMV-seronegative.

The CDR3 nucleotides read TGTGCCAGCAGCTCACTTTCGGGGGCTAGCGGGGCCCTAGGGACCCAGTACTTC. Translated: CASSSLSGASGALGTQYF. The chain links TRBV7-6 to TRBJ2-5; 9 nucleotides match TRBD2. The V gene end was trimmed by 4 bases and the J gene end by 7 bases; junction bases not matched to a gene: 19. The germline gives CDR1 SGHVS, CDR2 FNYEAQ. This CDR3 region has 18 residues. The variable domain in full, completed from reference TRBV7-6 and TRBJ2-5, reads GAGVSQSPRYKVTKRGQDVALRCDPISGHVSLYWYRQALGQGPEFLTYFNYEAQQDKSGLPNDRFSAERPEGSISTLTIQRTEQRDSAMYRCASSSLSGASGALGTQYFGPGTRLLVL.